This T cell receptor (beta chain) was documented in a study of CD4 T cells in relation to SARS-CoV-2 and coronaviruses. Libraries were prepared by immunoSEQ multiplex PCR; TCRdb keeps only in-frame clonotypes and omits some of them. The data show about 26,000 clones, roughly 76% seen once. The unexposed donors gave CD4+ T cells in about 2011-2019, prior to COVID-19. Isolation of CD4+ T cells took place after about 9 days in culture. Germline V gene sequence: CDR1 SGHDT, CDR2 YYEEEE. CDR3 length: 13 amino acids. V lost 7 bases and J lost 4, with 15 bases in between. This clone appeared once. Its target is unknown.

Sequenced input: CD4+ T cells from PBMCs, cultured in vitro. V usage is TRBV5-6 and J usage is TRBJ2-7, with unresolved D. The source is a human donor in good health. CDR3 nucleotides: TGTGCCAGCTCCTCACAGATGACTTACGAGCAGTACTTC. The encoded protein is CASSSQMTYEQYF.